The clone carrying this T cell receptor beta chain was seen a few times. Its antigen is not known. This CDR3 has 17 amino acids. Trimming took 0 bases from V and 5 from J; bases not matched to a gene: 10. CDR1 and CDR2 from the germline V gene are LGHNA and YSLEER. MiXCR, run by TCRdb on the 5' RACE reads, gives a single entry per CDR3 protein. The sample lists approximately 350,000 distinct CDR3 sequences, under 14% seen once, with roughly 18% in the top ten. The data are from a study of T cells after yellow fever vaccination. Study results and limitations: Abundant clonotypes from the bulk population could have been carried over as contaminants into FACS-sorted repertoires.

The input for sequencing was PBMCs, taken on the day of the first yellow fever vaccination. This sequence originates from a man younger than 30 who received the YFV17D yellow fever vaccine. This chain connects TRBV4-3 to TRBJ2-3; 8 positions agree with TRBD2. CDR3 residues: CASSQETGGALGDTQYF. The CDR3 nucleotides are TGCGCCAGCAGCCAAGAAACGGGGGGGGCCTTAGGAGATACGCAGTATTTT.